In this sample, the clone carrying this TCR beta chain turned up many times. The data belong to a study of T cells in Graves' hyperthyroidism and ophthalmopathy. TCR beta CDR3 sequences were amplified from RNA transcripts. The TCR CDR3 was amplified in a first-round RT-PCR using the HTBI primer set. TCRdb analysed the multiplex PCR reads with MiXCR anew, one entry per CDR3 protein. The sample lists hundreds of thousands of distinct CDR3 sequences, roughly 14% occurring once. What was sequenced was blood. This receptor was obtained from a man aged 18 to 30 with Graves' ophthalmopathy.

The CDR3 DNA is TGTGCCAGCAGCTTAGGTCCAGGCCCTGAAGCTTTCTTT. The encoded protein is CASSLGPGPEAFF. This chain connects TRBV7-8 to TRBJ1-1; no clear D. The ends were cut back, 1 base at V and 6 bases at J, with 9 bases in the middle. The CDR3 length is 13 residues. Germline-derived CDR1 and CDR2 are SGHVS and FQNEAQ.